The source of this T cell receptor (beta chain) is a study of T cell responses to AZD1222 COVID-19 vaccine. Study details: Whether given at about 4 or about 12 weeks, second doses were pooled.

This CDR3 contains 12 residues. After removal of 9 bases from V and 5 bases from J, the junction contained 6 bases not matched to a gene. Germline V CDR1 and CDR2: MDHEN, SYDVKM. Whole-study findings and limits: It should be noted that donors were predominantly white British and more often female, and clonal diversity was possibly underestimated. Reports say nearly half of spike-specific TCRs go after unmutated variant regions.

This clone was seen just once. Its antigen is still unknown. TCRdb keeps only in-frame clones here, not all; method: immunoSEQ multiplex PCR. The profile shows more than 75,000 clones, about 89% of them singletons. This specimen was peripheral blood, taken on day 0 of AZD1222 vaccination. This receptor was identified in an adult in good health. The rearrangement links TRBV28 to TRBJ2-7, with 8 bases matching TRBD1. CDR3 nucleotides: TGTGCCAGTCGGACAGGGCTCAACGAGCAGTACTTC. It encodes CASRTGLNEQYF.